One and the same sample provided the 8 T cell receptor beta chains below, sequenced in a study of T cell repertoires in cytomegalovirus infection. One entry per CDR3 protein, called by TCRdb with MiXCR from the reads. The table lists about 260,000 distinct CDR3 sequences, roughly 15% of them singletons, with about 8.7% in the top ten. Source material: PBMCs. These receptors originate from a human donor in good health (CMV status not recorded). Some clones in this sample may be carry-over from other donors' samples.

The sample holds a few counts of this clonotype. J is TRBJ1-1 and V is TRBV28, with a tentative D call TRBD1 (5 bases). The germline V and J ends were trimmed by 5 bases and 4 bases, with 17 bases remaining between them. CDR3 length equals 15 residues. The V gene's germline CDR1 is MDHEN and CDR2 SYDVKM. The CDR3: CASSPGTLGGTEAFF. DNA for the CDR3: TGTGCCAGCAGTCCGGGGACTCTCGGAGGCACTGAAGCTTTCTTT.

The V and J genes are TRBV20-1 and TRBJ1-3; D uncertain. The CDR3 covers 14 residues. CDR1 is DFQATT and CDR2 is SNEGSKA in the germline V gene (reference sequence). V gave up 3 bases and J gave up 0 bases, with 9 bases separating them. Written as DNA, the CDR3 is TGCAGTGCTAGTTCGACGAACTCTGGAAACACCATATATTTT. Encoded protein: CSASSTNSGNTIYF.

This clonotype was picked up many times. The CDR3 DNA follows: TGCAGCGTTGAAGGCCCGAAGAACACTGAAGCTTTCTTT. Its translation: CSVEGPKNTEAFF. V and J are TRBV29-1 and TRBJ1-1; D unclear. Germline V lookup: CDR1 SQVTM, CDR2 ANQGSEA. This CDR3 has 13 amino acids. Between the trimmed V and J ends, which lost 1 base and 1 base, there was a span of 7 bases.

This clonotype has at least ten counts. CDR3 sequence reads: CASSPGGMNTEAFF. Written as DNA, the CDR3 is TGTGCCAGCAGCCCAGGGGGCATGAACACTGAAGCTTTCTTT. The chain employs TRBV7-2 and TRBJ1-1, with 8 bases matching TRBD1. Germline CDR1 SGHTA, CDR2 FQGNSA. The CDR3 covers 14 residues. Trimming at V came to 5 bases and at J to 0 bases, leaving 2 bases not matched to a gene.

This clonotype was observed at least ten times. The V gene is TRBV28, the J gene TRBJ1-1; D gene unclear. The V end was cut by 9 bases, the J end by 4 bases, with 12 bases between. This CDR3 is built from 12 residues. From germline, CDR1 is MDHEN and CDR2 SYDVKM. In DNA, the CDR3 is TGTGCCAGTGCTCTCGGGGTCACTGAAGCTTTCTTT. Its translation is CASALGVTEAFF.

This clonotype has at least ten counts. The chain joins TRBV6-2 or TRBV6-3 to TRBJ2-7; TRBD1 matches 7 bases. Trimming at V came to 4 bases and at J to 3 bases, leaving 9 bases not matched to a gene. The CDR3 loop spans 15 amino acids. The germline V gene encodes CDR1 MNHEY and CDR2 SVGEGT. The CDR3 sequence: CASSSPRGRNYEQYF. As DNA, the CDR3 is TGTGCCAGCAGTTCCCCCAGGGGGAGAAACTACGAGCAGTACTTC.

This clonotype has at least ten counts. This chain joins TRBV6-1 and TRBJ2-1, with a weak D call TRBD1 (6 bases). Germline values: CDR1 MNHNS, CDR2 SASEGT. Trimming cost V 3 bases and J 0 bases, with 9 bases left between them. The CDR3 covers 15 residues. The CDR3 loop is CASSEQDSSYNEQFF. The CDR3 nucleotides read TGTGCCAGCAGTGAGCAGGACAGCTCCTACAATGAGCAGTTCTTC.

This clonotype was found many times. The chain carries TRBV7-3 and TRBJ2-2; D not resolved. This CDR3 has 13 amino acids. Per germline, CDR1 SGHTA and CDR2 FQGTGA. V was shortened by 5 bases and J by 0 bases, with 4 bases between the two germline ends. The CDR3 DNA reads TGTGCCAGCAGCGTCGCGAACACCGGGGAGCTGTTTTTT. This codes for CASSVANTGELFF.